This paragraph reports one T cell receptor (beta chain). The data were obtained in a study of shared clonotypes between healthy human individuals. Naive CD8 cells comprised CD45RO-negative, CCR7-positively selected cells, excluding terminally differentiated effector memory CD45RA+ cells. Using immunoSEQ multiplex PCR, the repertoire was profiled, and TCRdb retains in-frame clones only, with some absent. The sample records some 2.1 million clones, about 95% being singletons. The source is a man aged 18-30 years in good health. Sequenced: naive CD8+ T cells sorted from blood.

CDR3 DNA: TGTGCCAGCAGCCCCCCCCAGACCCAGTACTTC. Translating it yields CASSPPQTQYF. The chain has TRBV7-8 and TRBJ2-5; no firm D call. V was cut by 5 bases and J by 6 bases, with 7 bases left in between. The CDR3 contains 11 residues. The germline V gene has CDR1 SGHVS and CDR2 FQNEAQ.